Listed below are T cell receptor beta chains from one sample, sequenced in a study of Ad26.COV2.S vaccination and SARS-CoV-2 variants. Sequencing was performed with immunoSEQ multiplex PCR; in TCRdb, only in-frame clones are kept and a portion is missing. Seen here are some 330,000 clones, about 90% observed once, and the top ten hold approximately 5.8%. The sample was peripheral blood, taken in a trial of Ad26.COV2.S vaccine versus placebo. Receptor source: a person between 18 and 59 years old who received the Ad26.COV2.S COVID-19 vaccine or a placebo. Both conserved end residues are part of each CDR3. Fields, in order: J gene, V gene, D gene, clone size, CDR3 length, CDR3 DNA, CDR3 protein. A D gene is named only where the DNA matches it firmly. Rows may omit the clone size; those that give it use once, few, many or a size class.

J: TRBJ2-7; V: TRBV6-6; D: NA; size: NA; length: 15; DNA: TGTGCCAGCAGTTACTCGTGGAGACCTTCCTACGAGCAGTACTTC; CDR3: CASSYSWRPSYEQYF
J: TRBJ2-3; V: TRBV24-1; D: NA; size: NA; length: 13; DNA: TGTGCCACCAGTGCCGCCGGGACAGATACGCAGTATTTT; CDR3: CATSAAGTDTQYF
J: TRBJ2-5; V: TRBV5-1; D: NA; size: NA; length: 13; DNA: TGCGCCAGCAGCTTGTCCCTGGCAGAGACCCAGTACTTC; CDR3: CASSLSLAETQYF
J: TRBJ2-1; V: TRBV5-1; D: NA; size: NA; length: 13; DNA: TGCGCCAGCAGCTTCCCGCGGGGCAATGAGCAGTTCTTC; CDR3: CASSFPRGNEQFF
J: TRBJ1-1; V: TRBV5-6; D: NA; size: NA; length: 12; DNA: TGTGCCAGCAGCTTAGAGAAACTGGCGAGTTTATTT; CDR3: CASSLEKLASLF
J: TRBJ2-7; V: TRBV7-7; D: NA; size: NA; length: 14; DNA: TGTGCCAGCAGCTCGGGACACGCTGGCTACGAGCAGTACTTC; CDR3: CASSSGHAGYEQYF
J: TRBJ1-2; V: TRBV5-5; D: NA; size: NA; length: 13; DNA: TGTGCCAGCAGCTTGAGGACAGACTATGGCTACACCTTC; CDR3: CASSLRTDYGYTF
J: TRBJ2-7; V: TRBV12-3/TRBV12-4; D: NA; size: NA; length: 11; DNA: TGTGCCAGCAGTTTCGGCTACGAGCAGTACTTC; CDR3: CASSFGYEQYF
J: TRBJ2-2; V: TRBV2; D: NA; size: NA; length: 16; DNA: TGTGCCAGCAGTAAAACAGGATTCGCGAACACCGGGGAGCTGTTTTTT; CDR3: CASSKTGFANTGELFF
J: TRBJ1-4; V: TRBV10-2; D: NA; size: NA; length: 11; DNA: TGCGCCACCCAGGGGAACGAAAAACTGTTTTTT; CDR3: CATQGNEKLFF
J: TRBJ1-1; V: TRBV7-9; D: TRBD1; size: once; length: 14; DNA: TGTGCCAGCAGCCTAAGACAGGGAATTACCTCGGCTTTCTTT; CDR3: CASSLRQGITSAFF
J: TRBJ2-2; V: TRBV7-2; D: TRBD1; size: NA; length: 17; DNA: TGTGCCAGTTTCCCTGGCCGGGACAGGGGCCCACCCGGGGAGCTGTTTTTT; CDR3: CASFPGRDRGPPGELFF
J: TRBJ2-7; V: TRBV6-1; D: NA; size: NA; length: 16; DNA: TGTGCCAGCAGTGAAGCTGGAGGAGGGGGGTACAGGGAGCAGTACTTC; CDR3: CASSEAGGGGYREQYF
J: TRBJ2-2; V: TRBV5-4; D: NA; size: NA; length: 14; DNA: TGTGCCAGCAGCTTGGGGTTTAGGACTGGGGAGCTGTTTTTT; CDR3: CASSLGFRTGELFF
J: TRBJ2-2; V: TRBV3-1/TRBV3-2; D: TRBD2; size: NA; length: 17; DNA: TGTGCCAGCAGCCTACCCGCACTAGCGGGATTTACCGGGGAGCTGTTTTTT; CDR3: CASSLPALAGFTGELFF
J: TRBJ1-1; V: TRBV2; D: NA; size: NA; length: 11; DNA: TGTGCCAGCAGTCAAGAATTTCAAGCTTTCTTT; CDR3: CASSQEFQAFF
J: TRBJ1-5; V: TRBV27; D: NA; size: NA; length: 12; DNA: TGTGCCAGCAGTTTTTTGGGGCAGCCCCAGCATTTT; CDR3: CASSFLGQPQHF
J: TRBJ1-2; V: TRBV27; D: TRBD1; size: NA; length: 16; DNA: TGTGCCAGCAGTCCGGACAGGGCCCAGGTGTCCTATGGCTACACCTTC; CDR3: CASSPDRAQVSYGYTF
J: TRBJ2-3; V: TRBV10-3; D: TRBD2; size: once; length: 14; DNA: TGTGCCATCAGCCGGGAGGGAGGCACAGATACGCAGTATTTT; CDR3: CAISREGGTDTQYF
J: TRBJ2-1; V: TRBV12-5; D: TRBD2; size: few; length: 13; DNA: TGTGCTAGTGGTTTGGTGGGACTAGGTGAGCAGTTCTTC; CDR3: CASGLVGLGEQFF
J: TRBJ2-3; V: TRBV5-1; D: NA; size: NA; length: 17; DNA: TGCGCCAGCAGCTTGTTAATGGGGTTGGGCAGCACAGATACGCAGTATTTT; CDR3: CASSLLMGLGSTDTQYF
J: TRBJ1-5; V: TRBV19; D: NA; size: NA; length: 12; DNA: TGTGCCAGTCGGGACGAGAATCAGCCCCAGCATTTT; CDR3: CASRDENQPQHF
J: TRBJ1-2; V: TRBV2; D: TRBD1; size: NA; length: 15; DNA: TGTGCCAGCAGTTCGACAGGGCTCCGTAACTATGGCTACACCTTC; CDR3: CASSSTGLRNYGYTF
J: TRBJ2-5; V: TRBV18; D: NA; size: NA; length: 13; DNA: TGTGCCAGCTCACCACCGGGGCTAGAGACCCAGTACTTC; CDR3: CASSPPGLETQYF
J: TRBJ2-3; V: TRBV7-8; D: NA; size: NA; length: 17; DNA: TGTGCCAGCAGCTTAGGTATGCGGGGGCAAATCACAGATACGCAGTATTTT; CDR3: CASSLGMRGQITDTQYF
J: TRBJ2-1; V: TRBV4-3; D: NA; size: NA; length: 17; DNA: TGCGCCAGCAGCCAAGGATACGACCCCTTCTCCTACAATGAGCAGTTCTTC; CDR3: CASSQGYDPFSYNEQFF
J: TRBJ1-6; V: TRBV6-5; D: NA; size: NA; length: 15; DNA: TGTGCCAGCAGCCGAACTATTCCCTATAATTCACCCCTCCACTTT; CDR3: CASSRTIPYNSPLHF
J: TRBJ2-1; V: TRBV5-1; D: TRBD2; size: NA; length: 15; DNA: TGCGCCAGCAGCTACGGGACTAGCGGTTACAATGAGCAGTTCTTC; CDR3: CASSYGTSGYNEQFF
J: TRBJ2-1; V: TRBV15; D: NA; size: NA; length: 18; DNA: TGTGCCACCAGCACAGAGGTAGGATTTGAGACTAGGGGAAATGAGCAGTTCTTC; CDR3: CATSTEVGFETRGNEQFF
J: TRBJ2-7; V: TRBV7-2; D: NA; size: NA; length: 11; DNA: TGTGCCAGCAGCCAAAAATACGAGCAGTACTTC; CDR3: CASSQKYEQYF
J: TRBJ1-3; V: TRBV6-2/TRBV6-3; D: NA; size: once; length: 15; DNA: TGTGCCAGCAGTTACTCGATCGCGGTCGGAAACACCATATATTTT; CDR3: CASSYSIAVGNTIYF
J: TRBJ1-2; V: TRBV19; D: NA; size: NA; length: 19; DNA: TGTGCCAGTACCCAACCTTTGGGGGTCGGGGACAATCCTAACTATGGCTACACCTTC; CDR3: CASTQPLGVGDNPNYGYTF
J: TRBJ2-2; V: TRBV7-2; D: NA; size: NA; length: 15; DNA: TGTGCCAGCAGCTTAGAACTAGCGAACACCGGGGAGCTGTTTTTT; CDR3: CASSLELANTGELFF
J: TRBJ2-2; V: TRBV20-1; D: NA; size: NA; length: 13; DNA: TGCAGTGCTAGTCGCCAAAACACCGGGGAGCTGTTTTTT; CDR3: CSASRQNTGELFF
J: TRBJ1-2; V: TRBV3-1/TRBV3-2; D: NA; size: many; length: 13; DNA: TGTGCCAGCAGCTCAACAGAGAACTATGGCTACACCTTC; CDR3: CASSSTENYGYTF
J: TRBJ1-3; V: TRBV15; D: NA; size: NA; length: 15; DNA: TGTGCCACCAGCAGAGACAGGGTCTCTGGAAACACCATATATTTT; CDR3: CATSRDRVSGNTIYF
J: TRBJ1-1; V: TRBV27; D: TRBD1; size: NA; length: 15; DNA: TGTGCCAGCAGTTCCCGGGACAGACTGAACACTGAAGCTTTCTTT; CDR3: CASSSRDRLNTEAFF